This entry lists 5 T cell receptor beta chains sequenced from one sample in a study of blood T cell repertoires in COVID-19. Assay used: immunoSEQ multiplex PCR; TCRdb lists only in-frame clones, some missing. This table has 230,000 or so clones, around 81% appearing once. Sequencing was done on a sample of PBMCs or T cells enriched from blood (not recorded which). The receptor set was obtained from a man in his fifties who had recovered from COVID-19.

The chain carries TRBV7-3 and TRBJ2-5, with TRBD2 matching 8 bases. The CDR3 consists of 14 residues. Germline V CDR1 and CDR2: SGHTA, FQGTGA. Trimming took 5 bases from V and 4 from J; bases not matched to a gene: 6. CDR3 nucleotide sequence: TGTGCCAGCAGCCCACGGGGGGGCAGAGAGACCCAGTACTTC. Translated: CASSPRGGRETQYF.

J is TRBJ1-3 and V is TRBV12-5, with 10 bases lining up with TRBD1. The CDR3 is 20 residues long. Germline V gene lookup returns CDR1 LGHNT and CDR2 FRNRAP. J lost 3 bases, V lost 1 base, and 15 bases had no gene match. CDR3 coding DNA: TGTGCTAGTGGTTTGGGGAGGGACAGGGGCCTAGCTTCTGGTGGAAACACCATATATTTT. Its protein is CASGLGRDRGLASGGNTIYF.

V is TRBV5-1 and J is TRBJ2-5; TRBD2 agrees at 9 bases. V gave up 4 bases and J gave up 7 bases; unmatched junction bases: 11. The CDR3 loop spans 15 amino acids. The V gene's germline CDR1 is SGHRS and CDR2 YFSETQ. CDR3: CASSAAGGPQRTQYF. The CDR3 DNA is TGCGCCAGCAGCGCAGCGGGGGGTCCTCAGCGGACCCAGTACTTC.

The V call is TRBV10-3, the J call TRBJ1-4; D unresolved. V lost 8 bases and J lost 8, with 9 bases in between. This CDR3 spans 11 amino acids. Per the germline V gene, CDR1 is ENHRY and CDR2 is SYGVKD. CDR3 nucleotide sequence: TGTGCCATCGCAGCGGGGGAAAAACTGTTTTTT. This codes for CAIAAGEKLFF.

A word on this clone: The same CDR3 also results from other DNA sequences found in this sample. This chain links TRBV18 with TRBJ1-1; D may be TRBD1 (5 bases). Germline V CDR1 and CDR2: KGHSH, LQKENI. CDR3 length equals 14 residues. The V and J ends lost 2 bases and 1 base respectively, with 8 bases between them. The CDR3 reads CASSPAQGNTEAFF. For the CDR3, the DNA is TGTGCCAGCTCACCAGCCCAGGGGAACACTGAAGCTTTCTTT.